This T cell receptor beta chain originates from a study of blood T cell repertoires in COVID-19 (TCRdb year 2020). Regarding the study in general: The collaborator samples originated in the United States, Italy and Spain and spanned the acute and convalescent phases of COVID-19. The material from the prospective study consisted of cDNA or gDNA derived from T cells, B-cell-depleted T cells, or PBMCs. Subjects who had been exposed to COVID-19, were actively infected with it, or had recovered from it provided the deeply sampled blood TCRbeta repertoires that made up the dataset. The repertoires were made available in a free public database intended to serve as a resource for research on the immune response to SARS-CoV-2. Samples were obtained from the ongoing ImmuneRACE study (first 160 participants) and from some 1,200 subjects provided by 6 global collaborators. The sample metadata nearly always contained a de-identified subject ID, COVID-19 status, age in years and sex. HLA class I and class II types, where available, came from metadata supplied by the sample provider rather than from assay-based typing.

TCRbeta CDR3 regions were amplified from genomic DNA using the immunoSEQ Assay, a bias-controlled multiplex PCR. The original methods were these. Nucleated cell counts per sample were estimated from amplification of reference gene primers within the assay. To quantify the absolute abundance of each unique TCRbeta CDR3 rearrangement, sequence reads were collapsed and filtered. For each sample, productive Simpson clonality was calculated by taking the square root of Simpson's diversity index across productive rearrangements. What TCRdb holds here is the immuneACCESS table cut down to in-frame rearrangements. Part of the clones is not present; checked against another copy, under half of the missing clones reflect an unresolved V gene, and the others are unexplained. V and J calls and clone size are copied from that table; D and trimming were computed from the DNA. The sample profile shows about 130,000 clones; around 75% of them were found once. The ten largest clonotypes hold around 5% of the sample.

This clone occurred a few times. Its antigen remains undetermined. Base-call qualities are not available, and no considerably larger clone is one nucleotide away. At one collaborating source in Seattle, patients were enrolled during active infection and were followed longitudinally through the course of disease. The collaborating institutions used their own protocols to collect whole blood in K2EDTA tubes. For TCRbeta analysis, collaborators shipped samples in one of three forms: frozen whole blood, isolated PBMCs, or DNA extracted from either of those sample types. CDR1 and CDR2, looked up from the germline V gene, are SGHAT and FQNNGV. The trim is 4 bases for V and 4 bases for J, with a gap of 11 bases between the germline ends. Its CDR3 holds 13 amino acids, cysteine through phenylalanine. Just CDR3 DNA is preserved here, 39 bases in frame from base 1. Overall study results and their limits: Clinical and demographic metadata were provided uncurated, with the amount varying by source and participant.

The chain employs TRBV11-2 and TRBJ2-7; TRBD1 is perhaps the D gene, given 6 matching bases. The source material was peripheral blood. This TCR derives from an older woman with COVID-19, enrolled during active disease. The CDR3 loop reads CASSSGHQYEQYF. Read as DNA, the sequence is TGTGCCAGCAGCTCGGGACACCAATACGAGCAGTACTTC.